The present T cell receptor beta chain was sequenced within a study of blood T cell repertoires in COVID-19. About the study: The United States, Italy and Spain were the sources of the acute and convalescent COVID-19 samples.

Source study methods: Using reference gene primer amplification, nucleated cell counts were estimated. Repertoires were generated with immunoSEQ multiplex PCR, while TCRdb's copy carries only in-frame clones and drops some. The V and J calls and clone size come from that table; D and trimming were worked out from the DNA. The profile covers roughly 190,000 clones, with approximately 90% appearing a single time and around 4.8% taken by the ten largest. The CDR3 consists of 17 residues. V lost 5 bases, J lost 4 bases, and 13 bases stayed unmatched. Germline values: CDR1 MNHEY, CDR2 SMNVEV (reference sequence).

The sequenced sample consisted of peripheral blood. The sequence was obtained from a human donor in a cohort sampled during active COVID-19. The chain links TRBV27 to TRBJ2-2; 7 nucleotides agree with TRBD2. Written as DNA, the CDR3 is TGTGCCAGCAGTGTCTTAACCTCGACTAGCAGCACCGGGGAGCTGTTTTTT. It specifies CASSVLTSTSSTGELFF.